This entry is about one T cell receptor (beta chain). Its cognate antigen is unknown. Data came from immunoSEQ multiplex PCR; TCRdb stores just in-frame clones and leaves some out. The sample shows about 57,000 clones, approximately 93% of them seen only once. This sample stems from a study of cytomegalovirus exposure and HLA in healthy donors. The wider study: The 100 to 150 validation repertoires and the approximately 670 first-cohort repertoires shared a platform, a later analysis reported. Points from the study as a whole: Rare TCR sequences predominated, though certain public TCRs were found in many donors. Reported performance of the classifier showed diagnosis of cytomegalovirus status with high specificity and sensitivity.

Germline lookup yields CDR1 MDHEN and CDR2 SYDVKM. CDR3 size: 13 residues. With 4 bases removed from V and 10 bases from J, the gap between germline ends came to 16 bases. The validation cohort, a group of roughly 120 subjects, included the donors and was separate from the approximately 670-subject first cohort. Sequencing input: PBMCs. The clonotype comes from a woman aged 18-35 years in good health and CMV-seronegative. The V gene is TRBV28, the J gene TRBJ1-2; D uncertain. This CDR3 reads CASSSDGVYDYTF. DNA of the CDR3: TGTGCCAGCAGTTCGGACGGGGTTTACGACTACACCTTC.